Here is one T cell receptor beta chain with its context. The CDR3 totals 15 residues. Germline-derived CDR1 and CDR2 are LNHDA and SQIVND (reference sequence). V was clipped by 5 bases and J by 5 bases; unmatched bases: 6. Libraries were prepared by immunoSEQ multiplex PCR; TCRdb keeps only in-frame clonotypes and omits some of them. The sample carries about 290,000 clones, approximately 91% recorded once. The data stem from a study of blood T cell repertoires in COVID-19. Study context: Acute and convalescent COVID-19 specimens originated in the United States, Italy and Spain.

The sequencing sample was made of PBMCs or T cells enriched from blood (not recorded which). The chain joins TRBV19 to TRBJ1-6; 7 nucleotides align to TRBD1. The source is a middle-aged woman who had recovered from COVID-19. CDR3 bases: TGTGCCAGTAGTTGGGGGACAGCGAATAATTCACCCCTCCACTTT. The encoded protein is CASSWGTANNSPLHF. The full variable domain, completed using reference TRBV19 and TRBJ1-6, is DGGITQSPKYLFRKEGQNVTLSCEQNLNHDAMYWYRQDPGQGLRLIYYSQIVNDFQKGDIAEGYSVSREKKESFPLTVTSAQKNPTAFYLCASSWGTANNSPLHFGNGTRLTVT.